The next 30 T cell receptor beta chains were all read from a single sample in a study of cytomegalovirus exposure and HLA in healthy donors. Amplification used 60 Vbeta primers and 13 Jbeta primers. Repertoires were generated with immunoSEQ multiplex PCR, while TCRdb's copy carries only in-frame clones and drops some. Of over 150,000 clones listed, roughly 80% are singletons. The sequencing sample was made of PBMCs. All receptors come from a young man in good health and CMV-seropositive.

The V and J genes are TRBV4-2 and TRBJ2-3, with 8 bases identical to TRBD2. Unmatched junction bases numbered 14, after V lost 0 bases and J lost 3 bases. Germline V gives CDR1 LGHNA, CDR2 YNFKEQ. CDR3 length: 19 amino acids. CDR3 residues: CASSQDELELAVFTDTQYF. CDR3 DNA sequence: TGTGCCAGCAGCCAAGATGAACTCGAACTAGCGGTTTTTACAGATACGCAGTATTTT.

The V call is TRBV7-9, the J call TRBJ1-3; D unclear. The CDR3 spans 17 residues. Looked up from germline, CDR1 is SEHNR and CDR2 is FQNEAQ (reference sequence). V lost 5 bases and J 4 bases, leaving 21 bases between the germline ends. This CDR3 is CASSLPVEGGQGNTIYF. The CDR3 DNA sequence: TGTGCCAGCAGCCTTCCCGTCGAGGGAGGGCAGGGAAACACCATATATTTT.

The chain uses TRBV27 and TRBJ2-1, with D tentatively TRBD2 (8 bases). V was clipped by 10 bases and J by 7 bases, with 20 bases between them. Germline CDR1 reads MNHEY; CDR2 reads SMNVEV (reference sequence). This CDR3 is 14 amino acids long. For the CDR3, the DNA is TGTGCCACCGCCCAGGGGGGCGGGAGGAATGAGCAGTTCTTC. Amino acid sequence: CATAQGGGRNEQFF.

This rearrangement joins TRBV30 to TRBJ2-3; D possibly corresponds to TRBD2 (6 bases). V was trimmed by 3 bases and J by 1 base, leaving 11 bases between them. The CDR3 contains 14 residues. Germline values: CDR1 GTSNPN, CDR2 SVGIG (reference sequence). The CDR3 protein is CAWRGLSGTDTQYF. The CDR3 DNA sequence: TGTGCCTGGAGAGGACTATCCGGCACAGATACGCAGTATTTT.

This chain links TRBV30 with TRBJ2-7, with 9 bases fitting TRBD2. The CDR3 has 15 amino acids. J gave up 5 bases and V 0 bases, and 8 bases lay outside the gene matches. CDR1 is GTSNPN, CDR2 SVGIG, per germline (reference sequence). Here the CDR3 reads CAWSVGLAGRHEQYF. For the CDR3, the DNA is TGTGCCTGGAGTGTAGGGCTAGCGGGGAGACACGAGCAGTACTTC.

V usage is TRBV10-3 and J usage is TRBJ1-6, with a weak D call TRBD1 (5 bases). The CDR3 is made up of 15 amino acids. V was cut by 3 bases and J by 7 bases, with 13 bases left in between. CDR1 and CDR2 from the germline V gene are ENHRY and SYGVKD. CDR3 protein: CAISEGTGANSPLHF. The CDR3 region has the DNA TGTGCCATCAGTGAAGGGACTGGGGCAAATTCACCCCTCCACTTT.

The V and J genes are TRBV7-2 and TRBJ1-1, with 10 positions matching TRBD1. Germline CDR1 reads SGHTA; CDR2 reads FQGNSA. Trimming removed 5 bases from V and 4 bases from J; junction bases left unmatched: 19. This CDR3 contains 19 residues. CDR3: CASSTLRDRGPIRITEAFF. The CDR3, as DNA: TGTGCCAGCAGCACCCTTAGGGACAGGGGTCCCATCAGGATCACTGAAGCTTTCTTT.

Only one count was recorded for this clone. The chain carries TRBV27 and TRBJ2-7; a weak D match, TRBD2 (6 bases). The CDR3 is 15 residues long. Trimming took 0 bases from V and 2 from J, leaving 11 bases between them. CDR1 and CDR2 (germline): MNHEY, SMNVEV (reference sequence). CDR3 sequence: CASSLSTRGTYEQYF. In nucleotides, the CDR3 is TGTGCCAGCAGTTTATCGACTAGAGGGACCTACGAGCAGTACTTC.

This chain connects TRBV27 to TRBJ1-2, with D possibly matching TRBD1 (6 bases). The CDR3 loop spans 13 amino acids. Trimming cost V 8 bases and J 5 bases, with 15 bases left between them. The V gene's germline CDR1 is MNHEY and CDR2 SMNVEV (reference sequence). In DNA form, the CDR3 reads TGTGCCAGCCGGCCGGGGCAGGGGTATGGCTACACCTTC. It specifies CASRPGQGYGYTF.

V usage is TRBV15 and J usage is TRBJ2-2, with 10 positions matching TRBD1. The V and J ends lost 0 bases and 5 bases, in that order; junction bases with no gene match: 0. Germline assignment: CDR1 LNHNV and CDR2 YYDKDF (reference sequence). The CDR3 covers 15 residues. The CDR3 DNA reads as TGTGCCACCAGCAGAGAGGGACAGGGGACCGGGGAGCTGTTTTTT. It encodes CATSREGQGTGELFF.

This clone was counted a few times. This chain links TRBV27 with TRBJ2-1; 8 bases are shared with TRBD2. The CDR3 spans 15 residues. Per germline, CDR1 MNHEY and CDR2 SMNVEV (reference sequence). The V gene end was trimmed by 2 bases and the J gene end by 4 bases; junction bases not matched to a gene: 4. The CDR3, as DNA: TGTGCCAGCAGTTTACCACTAGCGGAGTACAATGAGCAGTTCTTC. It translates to CASSLPLAEYNEQFF.

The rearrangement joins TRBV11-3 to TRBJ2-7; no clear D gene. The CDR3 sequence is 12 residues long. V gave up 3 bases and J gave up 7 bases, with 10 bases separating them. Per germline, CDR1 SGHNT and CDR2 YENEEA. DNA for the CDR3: TGTGCCAGCAGCTTCAAGCCGTTAGAGCAGTACTTC. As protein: CASSFKPLEQYF.

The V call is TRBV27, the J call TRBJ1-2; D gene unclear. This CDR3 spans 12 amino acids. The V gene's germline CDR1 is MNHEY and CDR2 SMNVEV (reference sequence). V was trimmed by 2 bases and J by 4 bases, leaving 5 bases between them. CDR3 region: CASSLRGYGYTF. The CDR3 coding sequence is TGTGCCAGCAGTTTACGGGGCTATGGCTACACCTTC.

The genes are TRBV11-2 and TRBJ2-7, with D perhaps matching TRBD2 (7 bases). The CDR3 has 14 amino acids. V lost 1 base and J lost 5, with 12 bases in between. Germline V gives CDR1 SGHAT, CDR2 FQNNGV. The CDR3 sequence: CASSLVGGLNEQYF. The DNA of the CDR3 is TGTGCCAGCAGCTTAGTGGGGGGGCTCAACGAGCAGTACTTC.

In DNA, the CDR3 is TGTGCCAGCAGCCGGGACAGGGGCACAGATACGCAGTATTTT. Residues: CASSRDRGTDTQYF. V usage is TRBV27 and J usage is TRBJ2-3; the match to TRBD1 covers 9 bases. The CDR3 has 14 residues. Germline CDR1 MNHEY, CDR2 SMNVEV (reference sequence). V lost 6 bases to trimming and J lost 1 base; unmatched junction nucleotides: 2.

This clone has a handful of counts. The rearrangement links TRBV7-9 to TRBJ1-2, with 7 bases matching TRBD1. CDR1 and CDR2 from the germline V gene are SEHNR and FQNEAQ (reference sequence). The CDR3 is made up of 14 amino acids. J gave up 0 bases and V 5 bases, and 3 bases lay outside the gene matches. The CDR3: CASSIDRANYGYTF. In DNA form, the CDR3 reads TGTGCCAGCAGCATAGACAGGGCTAACTATGGCTACACCTTC.

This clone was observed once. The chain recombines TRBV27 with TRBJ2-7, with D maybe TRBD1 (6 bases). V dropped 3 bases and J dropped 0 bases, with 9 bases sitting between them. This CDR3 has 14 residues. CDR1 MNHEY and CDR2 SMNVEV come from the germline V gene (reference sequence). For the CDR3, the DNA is TGTGCCAGCAGTTTTAGGGGGAACTCCTACGAGCAGTACTTC. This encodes CASSFRGNSYEQYF.

In DNA form, the CDR3 reads TGTGCCAGTAGGACAGGGGCCTATGGCTACACCTTC. Its translation: CASRTGAYGYTF. The chain has TRBV19 and TRBJ1-2; 8 bases fit TRBD1. CDR3 length: 12 residues. In germline, CDR1 is LNHDA, CDR2 SQIVND (reference sequence). V gave up 6 bases and J gave up 4 bases; unmatched junction bases: 1.

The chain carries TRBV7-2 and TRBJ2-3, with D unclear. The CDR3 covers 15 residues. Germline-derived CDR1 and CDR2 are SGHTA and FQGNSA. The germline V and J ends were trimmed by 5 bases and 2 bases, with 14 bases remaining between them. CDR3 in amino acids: CASSQVGRVTDTQYF. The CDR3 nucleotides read TGTGCCAGCAGCCAAGTGGGTCGGGTCACAGATACGCAGTATTTT.

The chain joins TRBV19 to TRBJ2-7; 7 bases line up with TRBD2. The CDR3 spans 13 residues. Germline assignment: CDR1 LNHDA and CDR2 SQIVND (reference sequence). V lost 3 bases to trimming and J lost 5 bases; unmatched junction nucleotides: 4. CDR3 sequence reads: CASSIGRDHEQYF. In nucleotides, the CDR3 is TGTGCCAGTAGTATTGGGAGGGACCACGAGCAGTACTTC.

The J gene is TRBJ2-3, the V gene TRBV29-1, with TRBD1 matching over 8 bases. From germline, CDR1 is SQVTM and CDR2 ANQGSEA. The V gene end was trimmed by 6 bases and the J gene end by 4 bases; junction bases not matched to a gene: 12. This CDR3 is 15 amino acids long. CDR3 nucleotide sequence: TGCAGCGTAGACAGGGGCCCGCGAACGTCAGATACGCAGTATTTT. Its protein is CSVDRGPRTSDTQYF.

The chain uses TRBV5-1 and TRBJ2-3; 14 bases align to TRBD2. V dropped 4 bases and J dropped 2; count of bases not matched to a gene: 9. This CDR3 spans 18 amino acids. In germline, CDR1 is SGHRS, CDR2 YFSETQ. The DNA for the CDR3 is TGCGCCAGCAGCACCCCGGGACTAGCGGGGGTGTACACAGATACGCAGTATTTT. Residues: CASSTPGLAGVYTDTQYF.

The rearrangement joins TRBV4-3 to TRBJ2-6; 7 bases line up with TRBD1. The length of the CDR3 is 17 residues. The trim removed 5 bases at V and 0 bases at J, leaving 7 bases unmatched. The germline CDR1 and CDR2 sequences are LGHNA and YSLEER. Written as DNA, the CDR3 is TGCGCCAGCAGCTACAATACAGGGGACTCTGGGGCCAACGTCCTGACTTTC. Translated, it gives CASSYNTGDSGANVLTF.

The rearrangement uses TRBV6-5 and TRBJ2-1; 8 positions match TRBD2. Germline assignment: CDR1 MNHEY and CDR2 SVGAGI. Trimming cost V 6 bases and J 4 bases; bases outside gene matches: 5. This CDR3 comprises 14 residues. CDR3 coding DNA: TGTGCCAGCAGAGCCGGGACTAGTTACAATGAGCAGTTCTTC. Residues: CASRAGTSYNEQFF.

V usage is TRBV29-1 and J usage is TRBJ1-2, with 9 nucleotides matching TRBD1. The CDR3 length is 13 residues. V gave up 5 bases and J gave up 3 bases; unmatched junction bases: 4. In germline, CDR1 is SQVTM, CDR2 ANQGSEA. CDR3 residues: CSVIGQGYYGYTF. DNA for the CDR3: TGCAGCGTTATCGGACAGGGGTACTATGGCTACACCTTC.

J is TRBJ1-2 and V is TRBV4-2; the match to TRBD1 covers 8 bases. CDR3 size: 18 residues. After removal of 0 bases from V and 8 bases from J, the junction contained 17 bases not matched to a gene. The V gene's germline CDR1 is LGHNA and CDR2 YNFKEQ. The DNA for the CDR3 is TGTGCCAGCAGCCAAGATGAAGTCGGACAGGGATGGGTTGGGGGCTACACCTTC. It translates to CASSQDEVGQGWVGGYTF.

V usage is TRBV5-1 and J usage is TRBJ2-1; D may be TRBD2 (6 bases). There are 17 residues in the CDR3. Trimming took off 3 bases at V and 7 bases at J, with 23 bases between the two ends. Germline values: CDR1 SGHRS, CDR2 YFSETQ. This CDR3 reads CASSSRALRDSGNEQFF. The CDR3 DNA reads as TGCGCCAGCAGCTCCCGGGCGTTACGGGACTCGGGAAATGAGCAGTTCTTC.

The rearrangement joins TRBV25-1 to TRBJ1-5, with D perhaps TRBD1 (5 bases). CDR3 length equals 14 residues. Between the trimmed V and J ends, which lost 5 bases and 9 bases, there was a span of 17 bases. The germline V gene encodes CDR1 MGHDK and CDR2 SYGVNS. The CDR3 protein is CASSTGRVMAPQHF. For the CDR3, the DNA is TGTGCCAGCAGTACAGGAAGGGTGATGGCGCCCCAGCATTTT.

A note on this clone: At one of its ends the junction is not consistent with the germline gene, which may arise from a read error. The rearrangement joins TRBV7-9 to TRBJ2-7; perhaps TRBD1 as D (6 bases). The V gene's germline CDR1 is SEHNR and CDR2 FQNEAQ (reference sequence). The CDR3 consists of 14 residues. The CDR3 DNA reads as TGTTCCAGCAGCCGAACCGGGACACCCTTTGAGCAGTACTTC. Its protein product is CSSSRTGTPFEQYF.

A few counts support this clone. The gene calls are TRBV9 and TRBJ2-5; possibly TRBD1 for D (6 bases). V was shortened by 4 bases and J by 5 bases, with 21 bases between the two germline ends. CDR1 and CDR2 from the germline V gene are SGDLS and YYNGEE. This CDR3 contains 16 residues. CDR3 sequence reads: CASSRPAAGDRETQYF. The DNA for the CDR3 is TGTGCCAGCAGCCGTCCTGCCGCAGGGGATCGGGAGACCCAGTACTTC.